The TCR beta chain described here comes from a study of identical twins. From germline, CDR1 is SGHRS and CDR2 YFSETQ. The CDR3 is 15 amino acids. Trimming pared 0 bases from V and 1 base from J, leaving 8 bases between. TCRdb analysed the 5' RACE reads with MiXCR anew, one entry per CDR3 protein. Seen here are nearly 900,000 distinct CDR3 sequences, roughly 12% observed once, and the top ten hold around 1.5%. The same sample was also studied in work on yellow fever vaccine responses in identical twins.

The gene calls are TRBV5-1 and TRBJ2-1; D is unclear. The source of this sequence is a woman aged 18-29 years in good health. Input material: PBMCs. CDR3 loop: CASSLAATSYNEQFF. CDR3 nucleotide sequence: TGCGCCAGCAGCTTGGCGGCGACTTCCTACAATGAGCAGTTCTTC. Full variable domain (outside the CDR3, taken from reference TRBV5-1 and TRBJ2-1): KAGVTQTPRYLIKTRGQQVTLSCSPISGHRSVSWYQQTPGQGLQFLFEYFSETQRNKGNFPGRFSGRQFSNSRSEMNVSTLELGDSALYLCASSLAATSYNEQFFGPGTRLTVL.